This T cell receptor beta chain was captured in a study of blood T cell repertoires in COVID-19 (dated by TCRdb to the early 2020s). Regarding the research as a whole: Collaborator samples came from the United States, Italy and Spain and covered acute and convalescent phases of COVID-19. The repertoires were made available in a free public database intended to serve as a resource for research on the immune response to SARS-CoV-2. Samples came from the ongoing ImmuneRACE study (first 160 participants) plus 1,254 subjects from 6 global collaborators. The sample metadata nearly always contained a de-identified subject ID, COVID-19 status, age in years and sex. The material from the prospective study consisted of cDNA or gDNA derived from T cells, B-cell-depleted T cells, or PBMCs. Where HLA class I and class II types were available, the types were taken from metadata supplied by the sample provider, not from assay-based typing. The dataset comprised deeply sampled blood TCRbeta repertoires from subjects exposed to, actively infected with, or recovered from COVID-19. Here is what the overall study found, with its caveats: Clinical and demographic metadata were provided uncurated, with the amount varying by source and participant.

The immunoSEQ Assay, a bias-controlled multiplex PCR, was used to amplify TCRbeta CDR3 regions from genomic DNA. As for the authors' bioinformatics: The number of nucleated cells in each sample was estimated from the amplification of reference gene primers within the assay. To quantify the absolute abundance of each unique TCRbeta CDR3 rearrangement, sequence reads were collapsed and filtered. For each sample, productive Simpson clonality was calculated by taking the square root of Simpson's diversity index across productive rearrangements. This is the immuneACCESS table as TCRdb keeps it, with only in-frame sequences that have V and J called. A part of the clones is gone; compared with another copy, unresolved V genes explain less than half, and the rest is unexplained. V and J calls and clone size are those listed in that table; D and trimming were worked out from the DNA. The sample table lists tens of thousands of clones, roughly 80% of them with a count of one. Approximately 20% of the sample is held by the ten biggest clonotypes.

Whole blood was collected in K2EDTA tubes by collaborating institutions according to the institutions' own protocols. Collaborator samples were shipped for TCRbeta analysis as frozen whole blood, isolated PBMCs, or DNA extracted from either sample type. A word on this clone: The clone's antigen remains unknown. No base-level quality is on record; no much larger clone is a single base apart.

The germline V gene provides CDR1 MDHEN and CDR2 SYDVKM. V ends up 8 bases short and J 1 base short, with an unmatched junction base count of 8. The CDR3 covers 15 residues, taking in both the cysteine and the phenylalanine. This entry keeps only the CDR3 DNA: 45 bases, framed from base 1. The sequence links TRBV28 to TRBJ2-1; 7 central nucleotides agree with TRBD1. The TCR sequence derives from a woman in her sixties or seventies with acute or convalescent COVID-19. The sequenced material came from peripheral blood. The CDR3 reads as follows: CASFAGTASYNEQFF. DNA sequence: TGTGCCAGCTTCGCCGGGACAGCTTCCTACAATGAGCAGTTCTTC.